These 25 T cell receptor beta chains were all obtained from the same sample, sequenced in a study of cytomegalovirus exposure and HLA in healthy donors. Primers included in the PCR were 60 Vbeta and 13 Jbeta primers. Profiled with immunoSEQ multiplex PCR; TCRdb holds only in-frame clones, not every one. Counted here are under 150,000 clones, roughly 85% occurring once; the ten biggest clones make up over 1%. Sequencing input: PBMCs. Every receptor here comes from a boy aged 5-17 years in good health and CMV-seronegative.

The chain uses TRBV5-4 and TRBJ2-5; 7 bases match TRBD2. The CDR3 runs to 15 residues. Germline assignment: CDR1 SGHNT and CDR2 YYREEE (reference sequence). V lost 4 bases to trimming and J lost 5 bases; unmatched junction nucleotides: 11. CDR3 amino acids: CASSTPGGLGETQYF. In DNA form, the CDR3 reads TGTGCCAGCAGCACCCCGGGAGGACTCGGGGAGACCCAGTACTTC.

The chain employs TRBV6-6 and TRBJ2-3; TRBD2 aligns across 10 bases. V shed 5 bases, J shed 6 bases, and the junction held 11 bases outside the gene matches. The CDR3 is 16 amino acids. CDR1 and CDR2 (germline): MNHNY, SVGAGI (reference sequence). CDR3: CASSNQAGGPADTQYF. The CDR3 coding sequence is TGTGCCAGCAGTAACCAAGCGGGAGGGCCAGCGGATACGCAGTATTTT.

This clone appeared a few times. The chain combines TRBV7-9 with TRBJ2-1; 7 bases are shared with TRBD1. V dropped 2 bases and J dropped 4; count of bases not matched to a gene: 11. The CDR3 has 17 amino acids. Looked up from germline, CDR1 is SEHNR and CDR2 is FQNEAQ (reference sequence). In nucleotides, the CDR3 is TGTGCCAGCAGCTTAAAACCCCCGGGACAGCTATACAATGAGCAGTTCTTC. It specifies CASSLKPPGQLYNEQFF.

The CDR3 protein is CASSGLAGDWVEQFF. The CDR3 DNA follows: TGTGCCAGCAGCGGACTAGCGGGAGATTGGGTTGAGCAGTTCTTC. V usage is TRBV9 and J usage is TRBJ2-1; 12 positions agree with TRBD2. This CDR3 has 15 residues. Losses at the gene ends were 3 bases for V and 9 bases for J; bases not matched to a gene: 7. Germline-derived CDR1 and CDR2 are SGDLS and YYNGEE. The whole variable domain, remainder taken from reference TRBV9 and TRBJ2-1, is DSGVTQTPKHLITATGQRVTLRCSPRSGDLSVYWYQQSLDQGLQFLIQYYNGEERAKGNILERFSAQQFPDLHSELNLSSLELGDSALYFCASSGLAGDWVEQFFGPGTRLTVL.

The chain combines TRBV5-6 with TRBJ2-3; D unclear. Germline CDR1 reads SGHDT; CDR2 reads YYEEEE. Trimming pared 0 bases from V and 4 bases from J, leaving 9 bases between. CDR3 length: 14 residues. In DNA form, the CDR3 reads TGTGCCAGCAGCTTGGCACTATACGCAGATACGCAGTATTTT. Translated, it gives CASSLALYADTQYF.

V is TRBV19 and J is TRBJ2-3; D is possibly TRBD2 (5 bases). Germline loops: CDR1 LNHDA, CDR2 SQIVND (reference sequence). V lost 7 bases and J 4 bases, leaving 12 bases between the germline ends. The CDR3 consists of 13 residues. CDR3 sequence: CASTTSIADTQYF. The CDR3, as DNA: TGTGCCAGTACAACTAGTATAGCAGATACGCAGTATTTT.

This chain connects TRBV6-5 to TRBJ1-1; D is possibly TRBD1 (5 bases). CDR1 is MNHEY and CDR2 is SVGAGI in the germline V gene. Trimming pared 6 bases from V and 8 bases from J, leaving 19 bases between. The CDR3 is 14 amino acids. The CDR3 DNA reads as TGTGCCAGCAGCGCCCAGGGACTGAATGTGGAAGCTTTCTTT. Encoded protein: CASSAQGLNVEAFF.

V is TRBV6-5 and J is TRBJ2-3; maybe TRBD1 (5 bases). Germline-derived CDR1 and CDR2 are MNHEY and SVGAGI. The CDR3 totals 15 residues. V was pared by 6 bases and J by 2 bases, with 15 bases between. The CDR3 bases are TGTGCCAGCAGCCGACAGACCTTACCCACAGATACGCAGTATTTT. The encoded protein is CASSRQTLPTDTQYF.

The chain combines TRBV5-1 with TRBJ1-1; D is ambiguous. The CDR3 covers 14 residues. CDR1 and CDR2 (germline): SGHRS, YFSETQ. Trimming stripped 4 bases from V and 1 base from J, with 11 bases between. The CDR3 DNA follows: TGCGCCAGCAGCGCGGAGGCCCGGAACACTGAAGCTTTCTTT. It is translated as CASSAEARNTEAFF.

J is TRBJ2-1 and V is TRBV28, with 9 positions matching TRBD1. Trimming took 4 bases from V and 6 from J; bases not matched to a gene: 13. This CDR3 comprises 17 residues. Germline V lookup: CDR1 MDHEN, CDR2 SYDVKM. The CDR3 sequence is CASSSWTGEDLFNEQFF. CDR3 nucleotides: TGTGCCAGCAGTTCCTGGACAGGGGAAGACCTTTTCAATGAGCAGTTCTTC.

The chain carries TRBV9 and TRBJ2-7; tentative D call: TRBD2 (6 bases). Germline lookup yields CDR1 SGDLS and CDR2 YYNGEE. Trimming took 4 bases from V and 1 from J, leaving 15 bases between them. CDR3 length equals 15 residues. The CDR3, as DNA: TGTGCCAGCAGCCGCGCCGGGACTCCTTCCTACGAGCAGTACTTC. It codes for CASSRAGTPSYEQYF. The full variable domain, its missing parts supplied by reference TRBV9 and TRBJ2-7, is DSGVTQTPKHLITATGQRVTLRCSPRSGDLSVYWYQQSLDQGLQFLIQYYNGEERAKGNILERFSAQQFPDLHSELNLSSLELGDSALYFCASSRAGTPSYEQYFGPGTRLTVT.

V usage is TRBV5-1 and J usage is TRBJ2-3; tentative D call: TRBD2 (6 bases). This CDR3 is built from 15 residues. Trimming shortened V by 1 base and J by 2 bases, and 11 bases separated the two germline ends. The germline V gene encodes CDR1 SGHRS and CDR2 YFSETQ. This chain's CDR3 is CASSLTLASTDTQYF. The DNA of the CDR3 is TGCGCCAGCAGCTTGACACTAGCTTCCACAGATACGCAGTATTTT.

The CDR3 DNA follows: TGTGCCAGCAGAGCGGAGGGACAGTGGGGTGAAAAACTGTTTTTT. Its translation: CASRAEGQWGEKLFF. This rearrangement joins TRBV6-6 to TRBJ1-4, with TRBD1 identical over 7 bases. Germline loops: CDR1 MNHNY, CDR2 SVGAGI (reference sequence). Germline trimming cut 6 bases from V and 7 bases from J; bases unmatched to any gene: 11. The CDR3 is 15 amino acids.

The rearrangement uses TRBV27 and TRBJ1-3; 7 bases align to TRBD1. The V gene end was trimmed by 4 bases and the J gene end by 3 bases; junction bases not matched to a gene: 6. Looked up from germline, CDR1 is MNHEY and CDR2 is SMNVEV (reference sequence). The CDR3 sequence is 15 residues long. The CDR3 nucleotides are TGTGCCAGCAGTTCCTCACAGGGGTATGGAAACACCATATATTTT. Encoded protein: CASSSSQGYGNTIYF.

This sequence joins TRBV7-3 and TRBJ2-1; the D gene is possibly TRBD2 (6 bases). V was pared by 5 bases and J by 6 bases, with 8 bases between. The CDR3 sequence is 12 residues long. The germline gives CDR1 SGHTA, CDR2 FQGTGA. CDR3 nucleotide sequence: TGTGCCAGCAGCGATAGCGGCAATGAGCAGTTCTTC. Translating gives CASSDSGNEQFF.

The chain has TRBV13 and TRBJ1-2, with a weak D call TRBD1 (6 bases). V was trimmed by 4 bases and J by 0 bases, leaving 27 bases between them. The length of the CDR3 is 20 residues. The germline CDR1 and CDR2 sequences are PRHDT and FYEKMQ (reference sequence). The CDR3 DNA sequence: TGTGCCAGCAGCTACCCCGGGAAGAGAAACAGGGAAGGGTCTAACTATGGCTACACCTTC. This sequence encodes CASSYPGKRNREGSNYGYTF.

This clone was detected only once. The chain carries TRBV7-2 and TRBJ2-7; D gene uncertain. Trimming pared 1 base from V and 4 bases from J, leaving 11 bases between. The CDR3 sequence is 14 residues long. The V gene's germline CDR1 is SGHTA and CDR2 FQGNSA. The CDR3 sequence is CASSLGFGRYEQYF. The CDR3 bases are TGTGCCAGCAGCTTAGGGTTTGGCCGATACGAGCAGTACTTC.

The V call is TRBV9, the J call TRBJ1-2; TRBD1 aligns across 7 bases. Germline V lookup: CDR1 SGDLS, CDR2 YYNGEE. The CDR3 totals 16 residues. V shed 0 bases and J 5 bases; nucleotides not matched to a gene: 10. CDR3 loop: CASSVEAGGSSYGYTF. CDR3 coding DNA: TGTGCCAGCAGCGTAGAGGCAGGGGGAAGTAGTTATGGCTACACCTTC.

The chain uses TRBV14 and TRBJ2-2; a possible D gene is TRBD2 (5 bases). V lost 1 base and J 8 bases, leaving 11 bases between the germline ends. This CDR3 region has 14 residues. CDR1 is SGHDN and CDR2 is FVKESK in the germline V gene. This CDR3 is CASSQVLVAGELFF. DNA for the CDR3: TGTGCCAGCAGCCAAGTACTAGTAGCGGGGGAGCTGTTTTTT.

The chain carries TRBV30 and TRBJ1-5; D gene unclear. CDR3 length equals 15 residues. The V gene's germline CDR1 is GTSNPN and CDR2 SVGIG (reference sequence). V was clipped by 3 bases and J by 5 bases, with 17 bases between them. The CDR3 DNA reads as TGTGCCTGGAGAGACGGAGGTGGCCCCTATCAGCCCCAGCATTTT. It encodes CAWRDGGGPYQPQHF.

V is TRBV27 and J is TRBJ2-1, with 10 bases matching TRBD2. After removal of 5 bases from V and 3 bases from J, the junction contained 4 bases not matched to a gene. The CDR3 has 15 amino acids. Germline V gene sequence: CDR1 MNHEY, CDR2 SMNVEV (reference sequence). The CDR3 bases are TGTGCCAGCAGTGATGGACTAGCGGACTACAATGAGCAGTTCTTC. This encodes CASSDGLADYNEQFF.

J is TRBJ1-2 and V is TRBV18; D unresolved. CDR1 is KGHSH, CDR2 LQKENI, per germline. Trimming shortened V by 3 bases and J by 2 bases, and 10 bases separated the two germline ends. CDR3 length: 14 amino acids. CDR3 coding DNA: TGTGCCAGCTCACCCCGGGTGGCAAACTATGGCTACACCTTC. This sequence encodes CASSPRVANYGYTF.

The chain links TRBV7-2 to TRBJ2-7; 7 bases are a match to TRBD1. CDR1 is SGHTA, CDR2 FQGNSA, per germline. The CDR3 totals 16 residues. Unmatched junction bases numbered 9, after V lost 1 base and J lost 3 bases. CDR3 sequence: CASSLGRDRHGYEQYF. CDR3 coding DNA: TGTGCCAGCAGCTTAGGACGGGACAGACATGGCTACGAGCAGTACTTC.

The chain is built from TRBV30 and TRBJ2-7, with D possibly being TRBD1 (5 bases). The CDR3 covers 16 residues. Trimming pared 2 bases from V and 3 bases from J, leaving 20 bases between. CDR1 is GTSNPN and CDR2 is SVGIG in the germline V gene (reference sequence). CDR3 in amino acids: CAWSPHRQGLLYEQYF. The CDR3 coding sequence is TGTGCCTGGAGTCCGCACCGGCAGGGTCTACTCTACGAGCAGTACTTC.

The chain links TRBV2 to TRBJ2-5; D is possibly TRBD1 (6 bases). This CDR3 region has 15 residues. V was trimmed by 5 bases and J by 2 bases, leaving 15 bases between them. Germline V lookup: CDR1 SNHLY, CDR2 FYNNEI. Here the CDR3 DNA reads TGTGCCAGCAGTTCACGGTGGGGGACACAAGAGACCCAGTACTTC. This codes for CASSSRWGTQETQYF.